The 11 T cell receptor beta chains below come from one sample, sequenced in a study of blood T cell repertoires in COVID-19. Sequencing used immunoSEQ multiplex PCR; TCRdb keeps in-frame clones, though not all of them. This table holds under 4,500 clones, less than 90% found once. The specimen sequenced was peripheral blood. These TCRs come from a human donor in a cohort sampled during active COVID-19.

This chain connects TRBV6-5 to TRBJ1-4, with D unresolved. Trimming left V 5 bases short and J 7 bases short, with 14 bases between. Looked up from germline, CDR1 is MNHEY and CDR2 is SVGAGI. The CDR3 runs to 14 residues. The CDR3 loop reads CASSKTAVSEKLFF. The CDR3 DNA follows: TGTGCCAGCAGTAAAACAGCAGTCAGTGAAAAACTGTTTTTT.

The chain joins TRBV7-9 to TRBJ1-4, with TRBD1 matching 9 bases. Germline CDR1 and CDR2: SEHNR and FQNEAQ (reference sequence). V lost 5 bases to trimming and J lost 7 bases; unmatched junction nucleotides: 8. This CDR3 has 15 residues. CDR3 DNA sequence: TGTGCCAGCAGCATACGGGGACAGGGCAGTGAAAAACTGTTTTTT. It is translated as CASSIRGQGSEKLFF.

CDR3 residues: CASSHGLAGLETQYF. As DNA, the CDR3 is TGTGCCAGCAGCCATGGACTAGCGGGGTTGGAGACCCAGTACTTC. The genes are TRBV5-6 and TRBJ2-5; 12 bases agree with TRBD2. Trimming removed 4 bases from V and 5 bases from J; junction bases left unmatched: 6. The CDR3 has 15 amino acids. CDR1 is SGHDT, CDR2 YYEEEE, per germline. Full variable domain (outside the CDR3, taken from reference TRBV5-6 and TRBJ2-5): DAGVTQSPTHLIKTRGQQVTLRCSPKSGHDTVSWYQQALGQGPQFIFQYYEEEERQRGNFPDRFSGHQFPNYSSELNVNALLLGDSALYLCASSHGLAGLETQYFGPGTRLLVL.

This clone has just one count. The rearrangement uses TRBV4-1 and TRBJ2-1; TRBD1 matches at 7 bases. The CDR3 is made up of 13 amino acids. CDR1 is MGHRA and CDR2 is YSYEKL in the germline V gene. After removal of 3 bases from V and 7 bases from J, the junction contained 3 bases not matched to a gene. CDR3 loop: CASSHSGGNEQFF. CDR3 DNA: TGCGCCAGCAGCCACTCAGGGGGAAATGAGCAGTTCTTC.

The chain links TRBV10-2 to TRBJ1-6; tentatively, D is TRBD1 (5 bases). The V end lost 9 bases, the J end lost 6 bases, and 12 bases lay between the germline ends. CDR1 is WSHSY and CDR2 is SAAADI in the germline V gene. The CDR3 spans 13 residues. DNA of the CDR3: TGCGCCAGTGGGTGGGGCACTAATTCACCCCTCCACTTT. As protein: CASGWGTNSPLHF.

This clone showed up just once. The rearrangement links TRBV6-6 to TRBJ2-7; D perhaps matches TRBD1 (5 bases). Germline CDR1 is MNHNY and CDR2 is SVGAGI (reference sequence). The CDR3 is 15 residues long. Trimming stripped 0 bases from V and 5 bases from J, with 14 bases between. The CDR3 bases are TGTGCCAGCAGTTACTCGAAGGACATTGGGAACGAGCAGTACTTC. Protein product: CASSYSKDIGNEQYF.

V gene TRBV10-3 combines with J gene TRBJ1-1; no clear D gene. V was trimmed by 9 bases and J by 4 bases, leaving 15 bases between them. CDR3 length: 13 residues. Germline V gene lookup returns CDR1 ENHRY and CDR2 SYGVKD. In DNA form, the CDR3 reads TGTGCCATGACCTCGAGTCAGGTCACTGAAGCTTTCTTT. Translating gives CAMTSSQVTEAFF.

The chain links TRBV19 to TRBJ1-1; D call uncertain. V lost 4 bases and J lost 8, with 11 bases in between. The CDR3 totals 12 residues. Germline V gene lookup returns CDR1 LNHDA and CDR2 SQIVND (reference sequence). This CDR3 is CASSTRGGEAFF. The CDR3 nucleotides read TGTGCCAGTAGTACTAGAGGAGGCGAAGCTTTCTTT.

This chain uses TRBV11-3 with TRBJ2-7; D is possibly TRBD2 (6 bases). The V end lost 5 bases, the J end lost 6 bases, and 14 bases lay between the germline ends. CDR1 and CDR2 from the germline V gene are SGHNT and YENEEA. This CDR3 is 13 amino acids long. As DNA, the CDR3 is TGTGCCAGCAGCCGTGTGGGGGGTGGCGAGCAGTACTTC. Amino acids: CASSRVGGGEQYF. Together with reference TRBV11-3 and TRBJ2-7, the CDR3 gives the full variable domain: EAGVVQSPRYKIIEKKQPVAFWCNPISGHNTLYWYLQNLGQGPELLIRYENEEAVDDSQLPKDRFSAERLKGVDSTLKIQPAELGDSAVYLCASSRVGGGEQYFGPGTRLTVT.

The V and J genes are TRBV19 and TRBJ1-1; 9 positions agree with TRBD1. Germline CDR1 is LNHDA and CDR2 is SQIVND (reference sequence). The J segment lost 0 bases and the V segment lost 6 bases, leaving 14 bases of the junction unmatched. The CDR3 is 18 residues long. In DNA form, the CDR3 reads TGTGCCAGTAGCCCCAAGGGACAGGGTGGGATCATGAACACTGAAGCTTTCTTT. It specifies CASSPKGQGGIMNTEAFF.

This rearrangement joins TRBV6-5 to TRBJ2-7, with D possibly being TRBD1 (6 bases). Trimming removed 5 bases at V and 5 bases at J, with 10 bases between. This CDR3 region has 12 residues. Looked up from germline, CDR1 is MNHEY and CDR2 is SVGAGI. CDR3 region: CASSPRQDEQYF. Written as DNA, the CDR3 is TGTGCCAGCAGTCCCAGACAGGACGAGCAGTACTTC.